This TCR beta chain was retrieved from a study of STAT3 mutations in large granular lymphocyte leukemia. Turning to the study itself: Roughly half of the longitudinally sequenced T-LGLL patients carried detectable canonical activating STAT3 mutations.

Of note for this clone: Antigen specificity is unknown.

The method was immunoSEQ multiplex PCR; TCRdb's version includes in-frame clones alone and lacks a portion of them. The profile shows about 5,500 clones, around 94% of them singletons. The J segment lost 14 bases and the V segment lost 0 bases, leaving 10 bases of the junction unmatched. This CDR3 comprises 14 residues. Germline V lookup: CDR1 GTSNPN, CDR2 SVGIG (reference sequence). Study-wide findings and caveats: A small but highly pathogenic clone may have been missed. Treatment regimens differed across patients between samplings. Every T-cell large granular lymphocyte leukemia patient had at least one immunodominant TCR beta clonotype. In about 30% of the 18 patients, new TCR clonotypes emerged after therapy.

The V gene is TRBV30, the J gene TRBJ2-2; 9 bases map to TRBD2. Sequenced sample: peripheral blood mononuclear cells. The TCR comes from a man aged 60 to 69 with T-cell large granular lymphocyte leukemia. Some clones in this sample may be carry-over from other donors' samples. This CDR3 is CAWSVAGGRTDLFF. CDR3 nucleotides: TGTGCCTGGAGTGTAGCGGGAGGTCGAACCGACCTGTTTTTT.